This TCR beta chain was profiled in a study of shared clonotypes between healthy human individuals. Only in-frame clones appear in the TCRdb table, and some are missing; sequencing was by immunoSEQ multiplex PCR. The data contain about 2.4 million clones, 93% of them singletons. The CDR3 spans 15 residues. Germline-derived CDR1 and CDR2 are MRHNA and SNTAGT. V shed 5 bases and J 6 bases; nucleotides not matched to a gene: 5. Sequencing used naive CD4+ T cells from PBMCs. Subset meaning: CD45RA+ positively selected. The receptor was isolated from a man aged 18 to 30 in good health. Some clones in this sample may be carry-over from other donors' samples. The rearrangement links TRBV6-4 to TRBJ2-1, with 12 bases that match TRBD2. As DNA, the CDR3 is TGTGCCAGCAGTAAGACTAGCGGGAGTCTCAATGAGCAGTTCTTC. Protein product: CASSKTSGSLNEQFF.